Listed here are 29 T cell receptor beta chains from one sample, sequenced in a study of human T cells and chemical hapten exposure (dated by TCRdb to 2020 to 2023). Library preparation attached unique molecular identifiers to individual cDNA molecules for quantitative, reproducible TCR counting. TCRdb cleaned the public reads at Q25 with fastp, built clones with MiXCR and kept in-frame beta chains. Each entry merges the rows of one CDR3 protein and shows their most common DNA and genes. This sample gives 95,000 to 150,000 distinct CDR3 sequences in total; 8% to 9.5% of them show up just once. Over 1.1% of the sample is in the top ten clones. Total RNA was isolated from unfractionated whole blood collected in Tempus Blood RNA tubes. What was sequenced was whole blood. All receptors derive from a human donor in good health. Some clones in this sample may be carry-over from other donors' samples. Donor details come from another sample of the same person, matched by shared clones.

With regard to this clonotype: The conserved final phenylalanine or tryptophan is absent from the CDR3, which likely points to a read error. This sequence joins TRBV10-2 and TRBJ2-1; the D gene is possibly TRBD2 (6 bases). CDR3 length equals 17 residues. Germline CDR1 WSHSY, CDR2 SAAADI. V lost 0 bases and J 0 bases, leaving 12 bases between the germline ends. This CDR3 reads CASSESLAGSSYNEQFS. The DNA for the CDR3 is TGCGCCAGCAGTGAGTCTTTGGCGGGGAGCTCCTACAATGAGCAGTTCTCC.

This clonotype was detected ten times or more. The V gene is TRBV6-2 or TRBV6-3, the J gene TRBJ1-5; 11 nucleotides agree with TRBD1. Germline V gene lookup returns CDR1 MNHEY and CDR2 SVGEGT. V trimming: 5 bases; J trimming: 7 bases; junction bases outside the gene matches: 10. This CDR3 comprises 16 residues. CDR3 residues: CASSPRTGGASQPQHF. The CDR3 DNA is TGTGCCAGCAGTCCCCGGACAGGGGGCGCCTCGCAGCCCCAGCATTTT.

V and J are TRBV5-1 and TRBJ2-3; possible D gene TRBD1, 5 bases. V shed 0 bases and J shed 0 bases, with 8 bases lying between them. The CDR3 totals 15 residues. Per the germline V gene, CDR1 is SGHRS and CDR2 is YFSETQ. CDR3 nucleotides: TGCGCCAGCAGCTTGGGTCCAGGGAGCACAGATACGCAGTATTTT. The encoded protein is CASSLGPGSTDTQYF. The full variable domain, completed using reference TRBV5-1 and TRBJ2-3, is KAGVTQTPRYLIKTRGQQVTLSCSPISGHRSVSWYQQTPGQGLQFLFEYFSETQRNKGNFPGRFSGRQFSNSRSEMNVSTLELGDSALYLCASSLGPGSTDTQYFGPGTRLTVL.

This clonotype has at least ten counts. The chain links TRBV12-2 to TRBJ1-5. TRBV12-2 is described as a pseudogene. The CDR3 length is 13 residues. In DNA, the CDR3 is TGTGCAAGTATGACGGGGAGCAATCAGCCCCAGCATTTT. This gives the protein CASMTGSNQPQHF.

This clonotype was counted ten times or more. The chain has TRBV12-3 or TRBV12-4 and TRBJ2-5; the D gene could be TRBD1 or TRBD2 (5 bases each). The CDR3 extends over 17 amino acids. Trimming pared 6 bases from V and 5 bases from J, leaving 25 bases between. The DNA for the CDR3 is TGTGCCAGCAGCCTGGGGGTTAGGGCGCGATCGGGGGAGACCCAGTACTTC. This encodes CASSLGVRARSGETQYF.

The chain employs TRBV25-1 and TRBJ1-1; possible D gene TRBD1, 6 bases. The germline CDR1 and CDR2 sequences are MGHDK and SYGVNS. The CDR3 length is 15 residues. The germline V and J ends were trimmed by 4 bases and 1 base, with 13 bases remaining between them. This CDR3 is CASSGHRVENTEAFF. In DNA form, the CDR3 reads TGTGCCAGCAGTGGACACAGGGTCGAGAACACTGAAGCTTTCTTT.

The chain couples TRBV7-9 to TRBJ2-7; D not certain. The CDR3 is 14 amino acids. CDR1 is SEHNR and CDR2 is FQNEAQ in the germline V gene (reference sequence). V lost 6 bases and J 4 bases, leaving 16 bases between the germline ends. The CDR3 sequence: CASSFSPLGYEQYF. CDR3 DNA: TGTGCCAGCAGTTTCTCCCCCTTAGGTTACGAGCAGTACTTC.

There are many counts of this clonotype. The chain joins TRBV6-6 to TRBJ1-5, with D perhaps TRBD1 (5 bases). The germline CDR1 and CDR2 sequences are MNHNY and SVGAGI (reference sequence). CDR3 length: 15 residues. The ends were cut back, 5 bases at V and 10 bases at J, with 21 bases in the middle. CDR3 coding DNA: TGTGCCAGCAGTACGAGGGGAGCCAACCAGGGCCCCCAGCATTTT. Its protein product is CASSTRGANQGPQHF.

This clonotype showed up just a few times. The chain carries TRBV5-1 and TRBJ2-5, with D possibly TRBD2 on 7 matching bases. V gave up 4 bases and J gave up 2 bases, with 24 bases separating them. Germline lookup yields CDR1 SGHRS and CDR2 YFSETQ. The CDR3 has 18 residues. CDR3 protein: CASSRRGAIADFQETQYF. DNA for the CDR3: TGCGCCAGCAGCCGACGGGGGGCCATAGCGGATTTTCAAGAGACCCAGTACTTC.

V and J are TRBV7-9 and TRBJ1-3; tentatively, D is TRBD1 (6 bases). Trimming stripped 5 bases from V and 10 bases from J, with 18 bases between. The length of the CDR3 is 14 residues. CDR1 and CDR2 from the germline V gene are SEHNR and FQNEAQ (reference sequence). The CDR3 region has the DNA TGTGCCAGCAGCCGAAACACCACAGGGAGAACCATATATTTT. This translates into CASSRNTTGRTIYF.

This clonotype was observed a handful of times. The chain uses TRBV12-5 and TRBJ2-5; D gene uncertain. V was shortened by 5 bases and J by 2 bases, with 6 bases between the two germline ends. The CDR3 has 12 amino acids. In germline, CDR1 is LGHNT, CDR2 FRNRAP. The CDR3 is CASGSLQETQYF. CDR3 sequence (DNA): TGTGCTAGTGGTAGCCTACAAGAGACCCAGTACTTC. The whole variable domain, remainder taken from reference TRBV12-5 and TRBJ2-5, is DARVTQTPRHKVTEMGQEVTMRCQPILGHNTVFWYRQTMMQGLELLAYFRNRAPLDDSGMPKDRFSAEMPDATLATLKIQPSEPRDSAVYFCASGSLQETQYFGPGTRLLVL.

This clonotype was recorded once. The chain links TRBV10-2 to TRBJ2-7; D is ambiguous. The germline V gene has CDR1 WSHSY and CDR2 SAAADI. V lost 0 bases and J lost 3, with 9 bases in between. The CDR3 totals 14 residues. The CDR3 DNA is TGCGCCAGCAGTGAGTCCCCCGATAGCTACGAGCAGTACTTC. Its translation is CASSESPDSYEQYF.

This clonotype was detected only a few times. The genes are TRBV2 and TRBJ2-3, with TRBD2 matching over 9 bases. Germline lookup yields CDR1 SNHLY and CDR2 FYNNEI. V gave up 6 bases and J gave up 3 bases; unmatched junction bases: 4. This CDR3 has 14 residues. The CDR3 nucleotides read TGTGCCAGCAGGATAGCGGGAGCAACAGATACGCAGTATTTT. As protein: CASRIAGATDTQYF.

The J gene is TRBJ1-2, the V gene TRBV6-2 or TRBV6-3; 12 bases are a match to TRBD1. The CDR3 runs to 14 residues. CDR1 is MNHEY, CDR2 SVGEGT, per germline. The junction had 3 bases not matched to a gene; V was cut back by 6 bases and J by 4 bases. The CDR3 is CASSGTGGLYGYTF. DNA of the CDR3: TGTGCCAGCAGCGGGACAGGGGGCCTCTATGGCTACACCTTC.

In this sample, this clonotype turned up many times. The rearrangement links TRBV10-3 to TRBJ2-5; TRBD1 might be the D (5 bases). V shed 4 bases and J shed 1 base, with 16 bases lying between them. The germline CDR1 and CDR2 sequences are ENHRY and SYGVKD. This CDR3 region has 16 residues. The chain's CDR3 is CAISVPPDSTQETQYF. CDR3 sequence (DNA): TGTGCCATCAGTGTACCACCAGACAGCACCCAAGAGACCCAGTACTTC.

In this sample, this clonotype turned up many times. The chain carries TRBV12-3 or TRBV12-4 and TRBJ1-1; a weak D match, TRBD1 (5 bases). The germline V and J ends were trimmed by 3 bases and 1 base, with 18 bases remaining between them. The CDR3 consists of 17 residues. CDR3 nucleotides: TGTGCCAGCAGTTTTTCGGGGATGGGGCCCAGGAACACTGAAGCTTTCTTT. As protein: CASSFSGMGPRNTEAFF.

V usage is TRBV5-1 and J usage is TRBJ2-7, with a tentative D call TRBD1 (5 bases). CDR3 length: 12 residues. V lost 4 bases, J lost 3 bases, and 8 bases lay in between. Germline CDR1 is SGHRS and CDR2 is YFSETQ. In DNA form, the CDR3 reads TGCGCCAGCAGCGTAGACAGCTACGAGCAGTACTTC. Its translation: CASSVDSYEQYF.

This clonotype was detected many times. The chain links TRBV12-3 or TRBV12-4 to TRBJ1-2; possibly TRBD1 for D (5 bases). The V gene lost 5 bases and the J gene lost 4 bases, with 14 bases spanning the gap. CDR3 length equals 14 residues. CDR3: CASSRQNVGYGYTF. CDR3 sequence (DNA): TGTGCCAGCAGTCGACAGAATGTGGGCTATGGCTACACCTTC.

This clonotype was recorded a few times. The chain combines TRBV6-1 with TRBJ1-1; no reliable D call. Between the trimmed V and J ends, which lost 7 bases and 12 bases, there was a span of 18 bases. Looked up from germline, CDR1 is MNHNS and CDR2 is SASEGT. The CDR3 consists of 12 residues. As DNA, the CDR3 is TGTGCCAGCAAGGGCCGAGACCCCACTTCTTTCTTT. Translating it yields CASKGRDPTSFF.

V usage is TRBV5-4 and J usage is TRBJ2-2; TRBD1 aligns across 8 bases. This CDR3 has 16 amino acids. J lost 2 bases, V lost 1 base, and 4 bases had no gene match. The germline gives CDR1 SGHNT, CDR2 YYREEE (reference sequence). The CDR3 DNA reads TGTGCCAGCAGCTTGAGACAGGGGAGAAACACCGGGGAGCTGTTTTTT. It encodes CASSLRQGRNTGELFF.

This clonotype was detected ten times or more. The chain has TRBV12-3 or TRBV12-4 and TRBJ1-2; no reliable D call. There are 12 residues in the CDR3. Trimming removed 5 bases from V and 3 bases from J, with 7 bases in between. The CDR3 reads CASSRPYYGYTF. In nucleotides, the CDR3 is TGTGCCAGCAGTCGGCCTTACTATGGCTACACCTTC.

This clonotype has at least ten counts. The chain has TRBV5-1 and TRBJ1-1; no firm D call. This CDR3 spans 14 amino acids. V was shortened by 4 bases and J by 0 bases, with 10 bases between the two germline ends. CDR1 is SGHRS and CDR2 is YFSETQ in the germline V gene. The CDR3 bases are TGCGCCAGCAGCCGAGACACGTTGAACACTGAAGCTTTCTTT. This codes for CASSRDTLNTEAFF.

The V and J genes are TRBV7-7 and TRBJ2-1; D uncertain. Germline CDR1 reads SSHAT; CDR2 reads FNYEAQ (reference sequence). Trimming stripped 4 bases from V and 8 bases from J, with 9 bases between. The CDR3 contains 12 residues. CDR3 nucleotide sequence: TGTGCCAGCAGCTCCACCGGCCATGAGCAGTTCTTC. It is translated as CASSSTGHEQFF.

As to this clonotype: One junction end disagrees with the germline gene, perhaps due to a read error. This sequence joins TRBV27 and TRBJ1-1; 9 bases map to TRBD1. CDR1 MNHEY and CDR2 SMNVEV come from the germline V gene (reference sequence). The CDR3 contains 13 residues. CDR3: CAGRGQGYTEDFF. The CDR3 DNA reads TGTGCCGGCCGAGGACAGGGGTATACTGAAGATTTCTTT.

The J gene is TRBJ2-1, the V gene TRBV30; the match to TRBD1 covers 7 bases. V lost 2 bases to trimming and J lost 3 bases; unmatched junction nucleotides: 7. The CDR3 contains 15 residues. Per germline, CDR1 GTSNPN and CDR2 SVGIG (reference sequence). The CDR3 is CAWSPDREFYNEQFF. The DNA of the CDR3 is TGTGCCTGGAGTCCAGACAGGGAATTCTACAATGAGCAGTTCTTC.

This clonotype was detected many times. The genes are TRBV6-1 and TRBJ2-2; 7 bases align to TRBD1. CDR3 length equals 16 residues. The junction had 16 bases not matched to a gene; V was cut back by 7 bases and J by 8 bases. CDR1 and CDR2 from the germline V gene are MNHNS and SASEGT. This CDR3 is CASTSPRQGGRGELFF. The CDR3 DNA reads as TGTGCCAGCACCTCACCGAGACAGGGTGGCAGAGGGGAGCTGTTTTTT.

The sample holds a few counts of this clonotype. DNA for the CDR3: TGCAGCGTTGAGTACCAGCGCAGTAATGAGCAGTTCTTC. It specifies CSVEYQRSNEQFF. V usage is TRBV29-1 and J usage is TRBJ2-1; D uncertain. The CDR3 covers 13 residues. The ends were cut back, 3 bases at V and 7 bases at J, with 13 bases in the middle. CDR1 is SQVTM, CDR2 ANQGSEA, per germline.

This chain links TRBV5-1 with TRBJ2-3, with 7 bases aligning to TRBD2. The germline gives CDR1 SGHRS, CDR2 YFSETQ. The CDR3 is made up of 15 amino acids. The junction had 5 bases not matched to a gene; V was cut back by 0 bases and J by 4 bases. In DNA form, the CDR3 reads TGCGCCAGCAGCTTGGTCGTGGGAGGGTCAGATACGCAGTATTTT. Translated, it gives CASSLVVGGSDTQYF.

This chain uses TRBV3-1 with TRBJ1-5, with a possible D match to TRBD1 (6 bases). Trimming left V 0 bases short and J 6 bases short, with 9 bases between. CDR1 and CDR2 from the germline V gene are LGHDT and YNNKEL (reference sequence). The CDR3 spans 14 residues. The CDR3 loop reads CASSQDGGAQPQHF. The DNA for the CDR3 is TGTGCCAGCAGCCAAGACGGGGGGGCTCAGCCCCAGCATTTT.